This T cell receptor beta chain was observed in a study of response to subunit inactivated influenza vaccine. General observations from the study: A suggestion made by the authors is that each seasonal influenza vaccination recruits few new T cells.

V was shortened by 0 bases and J by 2 bases, with 5 bases between the two germline ends. CDR3 length: 14 residues. Germline V gene data show CDR1 as LNHNV and CDR2 as YYDKDF (reference sequence). TCRdb called the RT-PCR reads again in MiXCR, with one record for every CDR3 protein. The sample carries under 500,000 distinct CDR3 sequences, about 10% recorded once. Worth noting for this clonotype: Its specificity is not known.

This clonotype was sampled from a man in his fifties who received an inactivated influenza vaccine. The rearrangement uses TRBV15 and TRBJ2-4; D remains ambiguous. Specimen: PBMCs from blood, collected about 40 days after vaccination. CDR3 nucleotides: TGTGCCACCAGCAGAGATATACCCAAAAACATTCAGTACTTC. This translates into CATSRDIPKNIQYF.